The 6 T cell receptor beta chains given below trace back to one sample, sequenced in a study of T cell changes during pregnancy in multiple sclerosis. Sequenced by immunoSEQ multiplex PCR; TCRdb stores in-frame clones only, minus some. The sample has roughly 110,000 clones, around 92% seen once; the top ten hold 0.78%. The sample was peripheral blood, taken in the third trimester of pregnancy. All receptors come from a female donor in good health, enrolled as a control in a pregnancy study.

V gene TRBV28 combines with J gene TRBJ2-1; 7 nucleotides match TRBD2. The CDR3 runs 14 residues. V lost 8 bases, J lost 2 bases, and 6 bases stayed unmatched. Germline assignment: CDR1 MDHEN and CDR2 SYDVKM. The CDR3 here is CASLGGVAYNEQFF. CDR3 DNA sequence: TGTGCCAGCCTTGGGGGGGTAGCCTACAATGAGCAGTTCTTC. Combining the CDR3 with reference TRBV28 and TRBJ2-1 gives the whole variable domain DVKVTQSSRYLVKRTGEKVFLECVQDMDHENMFWYRQDPGLGLRLIYFSYDVKMKEKGDIPEGYSVSREKKERFSLILESASTNQTSMYLCASLGGVAYNEQFFGPGTRLTVL.

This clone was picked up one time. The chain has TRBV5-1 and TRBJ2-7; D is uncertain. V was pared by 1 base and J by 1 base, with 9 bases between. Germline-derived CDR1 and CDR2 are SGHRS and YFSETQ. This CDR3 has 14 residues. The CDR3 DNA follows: TGCGCCAGCAGCTTGTCCCAGGCATCCTACGAGCAGTACTTC. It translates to CASSLSQASYEQYF.

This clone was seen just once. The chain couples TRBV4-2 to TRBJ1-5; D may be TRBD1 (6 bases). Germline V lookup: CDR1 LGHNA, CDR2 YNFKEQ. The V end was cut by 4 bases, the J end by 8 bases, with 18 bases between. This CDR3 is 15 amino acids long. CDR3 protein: CASSRGRQGTEPQHF. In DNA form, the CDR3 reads TGTGCCAGCAGCCGAGGGCGGCAGGGGACCGAGCCCCAGCATTTT.

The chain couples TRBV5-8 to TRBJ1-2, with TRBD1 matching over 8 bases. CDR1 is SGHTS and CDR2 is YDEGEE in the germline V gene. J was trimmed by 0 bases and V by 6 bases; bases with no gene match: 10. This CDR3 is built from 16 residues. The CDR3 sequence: CASTWLPTGANYGYTF. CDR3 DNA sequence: TGTGCCAGCACCTGGTTGCCGACAGGGGCTAACTATGGCTACACCTTC.

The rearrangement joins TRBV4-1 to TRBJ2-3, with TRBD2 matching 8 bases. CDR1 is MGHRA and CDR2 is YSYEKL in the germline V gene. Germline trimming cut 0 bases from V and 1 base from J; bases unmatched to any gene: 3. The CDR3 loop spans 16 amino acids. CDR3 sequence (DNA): TGCGCCAGCAGCCAAGACAGAGCGGGGGGCACAGATACGCAGTATTTT. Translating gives CASSQDRAGGTDTQYF.

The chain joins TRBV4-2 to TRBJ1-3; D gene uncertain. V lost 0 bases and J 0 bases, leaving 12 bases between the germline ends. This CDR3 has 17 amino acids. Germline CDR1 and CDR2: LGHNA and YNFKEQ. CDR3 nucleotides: TGTGCCAGCAGCCAAGATCACCTGGAGTCCTCTGGAAACACCATATATTTT. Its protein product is CASSQDHLESSGNTIYF.